This T cell receptor beta chain was retrieved from a study of CD8 T cells in ankylosing spondylitis (dated 2017 in TCRdb). Broadly, across the study: The study profiled T cell receptor beta repertoires in healthy donors and ankylosing spondylitis patients to find disease-linked TCR variants. In total, the full study cohort was made up of 95 to 110 healthy donors and 25 to 30 ankylosing spondylitis patients. Peripheral blood was sampled, and synovial fluid was additionally collected from ankylosing spondylitis patients. What the work shows at the level of the full study, not this receptor alone: According to the report, matched synovial fluid samples from ankylosing spondylitis patients were significantly enriched for the disease-linked clones. The disease-linked clones had a CD8+ phenotype and were found at relatively low frequencies in peripheral blood. Some motif variants were previously reported in synovial fluid and blood of reactive arthritis patients, suggesting common disease-initiation mechanisms. A TCR beta motif made up of several highly homologous amino acid variants appeared to be characteristic of blood from ankylosing spondylitis patients.

A note on this clonotype: Its binding antigen is unknown. Base qualities are missing; no much larger clone stands one base away.

The data were produced on an Illumina HiSeq 2500. Quantitative 5'-RACE with molecular barcodes was used to prepare TCR beta libraries. Per the authors' processing: A new computational method, built on a probabilistic model of VDJ rearrangement, was used to identify disease-linked TCR variants. Starting from the raw public reads, TCRdb applied fastp trimming at Q25, assembled clones with MiXCR and retained in-frame beta chains. Rows with a matching CDR3 protein are joined into one entry that keeps the most common DNA and genes. Clone size and V and J calls follow TCRdb, not the original study. A total of about 240,000 distinct CDR3 sequences appear in this sample, under 12% of them only once. Of the sample, 2.6% falls within the top ten clones. According to the germline V gene, CDR1 reads MNHNS and CDR2 reads SASEGT. V loses 4 bases, J loses 6 bases, and the germline ends lie 16 bases apart. There are 15 amino acids in the CDR3, from cysteine to phenylalanine inclusive. Only the CDR3 DNA stays, 45 bases, in frame from base 1.

The source material was blood, either unsorted or a sorted T cell fraction (not recorded which). Recombination connected TRBV6-1 to TRBJ1-5, with no confidently assigned D gene. This receptor was obtained from a male donor with ankylosing spondylitis or in good health (not recorded which). The CDR3 protein: CASSGAGGGLQPQHF. The DNA is as follows: TGTGCCAGCAGTGGCGCGGGTGGAGGGCTTCAGCCCCAGCATTTT.